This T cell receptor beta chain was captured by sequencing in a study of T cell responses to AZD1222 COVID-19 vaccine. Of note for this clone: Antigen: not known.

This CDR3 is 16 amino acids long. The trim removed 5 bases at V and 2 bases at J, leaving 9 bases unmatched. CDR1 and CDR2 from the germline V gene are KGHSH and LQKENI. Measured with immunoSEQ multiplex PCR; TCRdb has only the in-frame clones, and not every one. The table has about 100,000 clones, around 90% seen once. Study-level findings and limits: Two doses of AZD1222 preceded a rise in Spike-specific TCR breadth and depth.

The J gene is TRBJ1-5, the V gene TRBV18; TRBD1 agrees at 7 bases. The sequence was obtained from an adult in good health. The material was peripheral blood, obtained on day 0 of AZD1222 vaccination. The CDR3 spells CASSGSVTGGNQPQHF. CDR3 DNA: TGTGCCAGCTCAGGATCCGTTACAGGGGGCAATCAGCCCCAGCATTTT.